These T cell receptor beta chains were read from a single sample in a study of patients and donors after allogeneic stem cell transplantation. TCRdb used MiXCR to reprocess the RT-PCR reads, holding one entry per CDR3 protein. The data show about 96,000 distinct CDR3 sequences, with roughly 50% seen just once and 60% to 65% held by the top ten. The source material was blood, either unsorted or a sorted T cell fraction (not recorded which). The source is a human donor who was either an allogeneic HSCT recipient or a stem cell or donor lymphocyte infusion donor (not recorded which). It is not recorded whose cells these are; they may come from a transplant donor. The CDR3 runs from the conserved cysteine through the conserved F or W. A D gene is named only where the DNA matches it firmly. The listing skips clone size in some rows; elsewhere it reads once, few, many or a size class.

d_gene,v_gene,abundance,j_gene,CDR3aa,CDR3nt
NA,TRBV12-3/TRBV12-4,few,TRBJ1-2,CASSLAAASNGYTF,TGTGCCAGCAGTTTAGCAGCGGCCTCAAATGGCTACACCTTC
TRBD1,TRBV9,NA,TRBJ1-1,CASTMTGGGGTEAFF,TGTGCCAGCACCATGACAGGGGGCGGTGGCACTGAAGCTTTCTTT
NA,TRBV5-1,once,TRBJ1-6,CASRPGTGNNSPLHF,TGCGCCAGCAGACCCGGGACGGGTAATAATTCACCCCTCCACTTT
NA,TRBV12-3/TRBV12-4,NA,TRBJ1-1,CASRTQGYYAEAFF,TGTGCCAGCAGAACCCAGGGTTATTACGCTGAAGCTTTCTTT
TRBD1,TRBV3-1,few,TRBJ1-1,CASSQGVGTEAFF,TGTGCCAGCAGTCAGGGGGTCGGCACTGAAGCTTTCTTT
NA,TRBV6-1,NA,TRBJ1-1,CASTFGTSNTEAFF,TGTGCCAGCACCTTCGGGACATCGAACACTGAAGCTTTCTTT
TRBD1,TRBV20-1,NA,TRBJ1-2,CSAEQGINYGYTF,TGCAGTGCTGAACAGGGGATTAACTATGGCTACACCTTC
NA,TRBV29-1,few,TRBJ1-1,CSVERLLNTEAFF,TGCAGCGTGGAACGACTGTTGAACACTGAAGCTTTCTTT
NA,TRBV27,NA,TRBJ1-1,CASSLTGRVNTEAFF,TGTGCCAGCAGTTTAACGGGGAGGGTGAACACTGAAGCTTTCTTT
NA,TRBV4-1,NA,TRBJ1-5,CASSQEGFSQPQHF,TGCGCCAGCAGCCAGGAGGGTTTTTCTCAGCCCCAGCATTTT
TRBD1,TRBV28,NA,TRBJ1-5,CASSPDRAGNQPQHF,TGTGCCAGCAGTCCCGACAGGGCAGGCAATCAGCCCCAGCATTTT
NA,TRBV28,few,TRBJ1-5,CASSFLTRSNQPQHF,TGTGCCAGCAGTTTTTTGACACGAAGCAATCAGCCCCAGCATTTT
NA,TRBV7-3,NA,TRBJ1-2,CASSFAFYLALYGYTF,TGTGCCAGCAGCTTCGCCTTCTATTTGGCGCTCTATGGCTACACCTTC
NA,TRBV15,NA,TRBJ1-1,CATSLHGGNLEAFF,TGTGCCACCAGCCTCCACGGGGGAAACCTTGAAGCTTTCTTT
NA,TRBV28,NA,TRBJ1-1,CASTAVMNTEAFF,TGTGCCAGCACGGCGGTTATGAACACTGAAGCTTTCTTT
TRBD1,TRBV7-8,NA,TRBJ1-1,CASSAPLRDSNTEAFF,TGTGCCAGCAGCGCCCCGCTGCGGGACAGCAACACTGAAGCTTTCTTT
NA,TRBV28,few,TRBJ1-2,CASINGPGGYGYTF,TGTGCCAGCATCAACGGGCCCGGAGGCTATGGCTACACCTTC
NA,TRBV5-1,NA,TRBJ2-5,CASSWGNTGIAETQYF,TGCGCCAGCAGCTGGGGAAACACAGGGATCGCAGAGACCCAGTACTTC
NA,TRBV4-3,NA,TRBJ2-2,CASSQDRAGNTGELFF,TGCGCCAGCAGCCAAGACAGAGCCGGGAACACCGGGGAGCTGTTTTTT
NA,TRBV12-3/TRBV12-4,NA,TRBJ1-2,CASSLRTASNYGYTF,TGTGCCAGCAGTCTTCGGACAGCCTCTAACTATGGCTACACCTTC
TRBD1,TRBV6-6,NA,TRBJ1-6,CASRDRLKHNSYNSPLHF,TGTGCCAGCAGGGACAGGCTCAAACACAACTCCTATAATTCACCCCTCCACTTT
NA,TRBV2,NA,TRBJ1-5,CASVGQNQPQHF,TGTGCCAGCGTTGGACAGAATCAGCCCCAGCATTTT
TRBD2,TRBV4-2,NA,TRBJ2-3,CASSQQAGVGTDTQYF,TGTGCCAGCAGCCAACAAGCGGGAGTCGGGACAGATACGCAGTATTTT
TRBD1,TRBV7-9,few,TRBJ1-4,CASSSAPGQINEKLFF,TGTGCCAGCAGCTCTGCCCCGGGACAGATTAATGAAAAACTGTTTTTT
NA,TRBV6-5,NA,TRBJ1-2,CASRSQMDYGYTF,TGTGCCAGCAGGAGCCAAATGGACTATGGCTACACCTTC
NA,TRBV20-1,NA,TRBJ1-5,CSARLGGGHQPQHF,TGCAGTGCTAGGCTCGGCGGTGGGCATCAGCCCCAGCATTTT
TRBD1,TRBV10-3,once,TRBJ1-1,CAISEMRTGKNTEAFF,TGTGCCATCAGTGAGATGAGGACAGGGAAGAACACTGAAGCTTTCTTT
NA,TRBV29-1,NA,TRBJ2-3,CSVSGLSTDTQYF,TGCAGCGTTAGCGGGCTTAGCACAGATACGCAGTATTTT
TRBD2,TRBV7-2,NA,TRBJ2-1,CASSLKLAGGNEQFF,TGTGCCAGCAGCTTGAAGCTAGCGGGAGGCAATGAGCAGTTCTTC
NA,TRBV4-3,few,TRBJ1-3,CASSQVSSSGNTIYF,TGCGCCAGCAGCCAAGTCTCGAGCTCTGGAAACACCATATATTTT
NA,TRBV6-6,NA,TRBJ1-6,CASSYSRAAYNSPLHF,TGTGCCAGCAGTTACTCGAGGGCAGCCTATAATTCACCCCTCCACTTT
NA,TRBV20-1,few,TRBJ1-1,CSARGGRNTEAFF,TGCAGTGCTAGAGGAGGCAGGAACACTGAAGCTTTCTTT
TRBD1,TRBV7-2,few,TRBJ1-4,CASSPGGFNEKLFF,TGTGCCAGCAGCCCAGGGGGGTTTAATGAAAAACTGTTTTTT
NA,TRBV12-3/TRBV12-4,NA,TRBJ1-1,CASSFRVDTEAFF,TGTGCCAGCAGTTTCAGGGTCGACACTGAAGCTTTCTTT
NA,TRBV20-1,NA,TRBJ1-5,CSARAEGTNLNQPQHF,TGCAGTGCTAGAGCCGAAGGGACAAACCTCAATCAGCCCCAGCATTTT
NA,TRBV28,few,TRBJ1-2,CASSLFNYGYTF,TGTGCCAGCAGTTTATTTAACTATGGCTACACCTTC
TRBD1,TRBV6-2/TRBV6-3,few,TRBJ1-1,CASSRQGVTEAFF,TGTGCCAGCAGTCGACAGGGTGTCACTGAAGCTTTCTTT
NA,TRBV29-1,NA,TRBJ1-4,CSVQGKGSATNEKLFF,TGCAGCGTCCAGGGTAAAGGTAGTGCAACTAATGAAAAACTGTTTTTT
NA,TRBV6-1,few,TRBJ1-3,CASSEGYSGNTIYF,TGTGCCAGCAGTGAAGGGTACTCTGGAAACACCATATATTTT
NA,TRBV10-3,NA,TRBJ1-1,CAISEEPIRLSQNTEAFF,TGTGCCATCAGTGAGGAACCCATAAGACTCTCTCAGAACACTGAAGCTTTCTTT
NA,TRBV28,few,TRBJ1-1,CASSPDRKWVTEAFF,TGTGCCAGCAGTCCCGACAGGAAATGGGTTACTGAAGCTTTCTTT
NA,TRBV7-2,NA,TRBJ1-1,CASSLGTSKAEAFF,TGTGCCAGCAGCTTAGGGACATCGAAGGCTGAAGCTTTCTTT
NA,TRBV20-1,NA,TRBJ1-2,CSARTVTSGYTF,TGCAGTGCCAGGACAGTTACGTCTGGCTACACCTTC
NA,TRBV6-5,once,TRBJ1-2,CASSSLMQATNYGYTF,TGTGCCAGCAGTTCTTTGATGCAGGCAACTAACTATGGCTACACCTTC
TRBD2,TRBV11-2,NA,TRBJ2-1,CASSSFGTTPNEQFF,TGTGCCAGCAGCTCCTTTGGGACTACCCCTAATGAGCAGTTCTTC
NA,TRBV28,NA,TRBJ1-5,CASSYSLNQPQHF,TGTGCCAGCAGTTACAGCCTCAATCAGCCCCAGCATTTT
TRBD1,TRBV5-5,few,TRBJ1-4,CASSLEYVGRGREKLFF,TGTGCCAGCAGCTTGGAGTACGTGGGCAGGGGGCGAGAAAAACTGTTTTTT
NA,TRBV12-3/TRBV12-4,NA,TRBJ1-5,CASSLTGGNQPQHF,TGTGCCAGCAGTTTAACGGGGGGCAATCAGCCCCAGCATTTT
NA,TRBV24-1,once,TRBJ2-1,CATSDPGTNGGIDEQFF,TGTGCCACCAGTGATCCCGGGACAAATGGGGGGATCGATGAGCAGTTCTTC
NA,TRBV11-3,NA,TRBJ2-1,CASSLGRGAYNEQFF,TGTGCCAGCAGCTTGGGTCGCGGAGCCTACAATGAGCAGTTCTTC
NA,TRBV20-1,NA,TRBJ2-1,CSAGGREAYNEQFF,TGCAGTGCAGGGGGGCGGGAAGCCTACAATGAGCAGTTCTTC
TRBD2,TRBV6-2/TRBV6-3,NA,TRBJ2-1,CASSYSKGLAGANEQFF,TGTGCCAGCAGTTACTCGAAAGGGCTAGCGGGAGCGAATGAGCAGTTCTTC
TRBD1,TRBV6-5,few,TRBJ1-2,CASSRGTGNPLYGYTF,TGTGCCAGCAGTAGAGGGACAGGGAATCCCCTCTATGGCTACACCTTC
TRBD2,TRBV10-3,NA,TRBJ2-3,CAISDPGLANQDTQYF,TGTGCCATCAGTGATCCGGGACTAGCGAATCAAGATACGCAGTATTTT
NA,TRBV20-1,NA,TRBJ1-5,CSATATNQPQHF,TGCAGTGCTACCGCTACTAATCAGCCCCAGCATTTT
TRBD1,TRBV20-1,few,TRBJ1-5,CSASQDRGSNQPQHF,TGCAGTGCTAGTCAGGACAGGGGGAGCAATCAGCCCCAGCATTTT
NA,TRBV29-1,once,TRBJ2-7,CSVEEWGTYEQYF,TGCAGCGTTGAAGAGTGGGGCACCTACGAGCAGTACTTC
NA,TRBV12-3/TRBV12-4,few,TRBJ1-2,CASNWAEFSYGYTF,TGTGCCAGCAACTGGGCCGAGTTCAGCTATGGCTACACCTTC
NA,TRBV9,few,TRBJ1-6,CASSVEGYNSPLHF,TGTGCCAGCAGCGTTGAGGGTTATAATTCACCCCTCCACTTT